These 12 T cell receptor beta chains originate from one sample sequenced in a study of shared clonotypes between healthy human individuals. Method: immunoSEQ multiplex PCR; TCRdb's copy keeps in-frame clones and lacks some. The repertoire consists of about 2.4 million clones, with more than 85% occurring once and the leading ten covering about 0.38%. The sample was naive CD4+ T cells from PBMCs. Sample subset: CD45RA+ positively selected. The receptors derive from a man younger than 35 in good health. Some clones in this sample may be carry-over from other donors' samples.

This clone was counted a single time. J is TRBJ1-1 and V is TRBV28; possible D gene TRBD1, 5 bases. CDR3 length: 16 residues. Germline V gene sequence: CDR1 MDHEN, CDR2 SYDVKM. Deletions cut 10 bases from V and 5 bases from J, with 26 bases between. In nucleotides, the CDR3 is TGTGCCACCTTCGGAGGGGCGTGGGGACTGGGGACTGAAGCTTTCTTT. Protein: CATFGGAWGLGTEAFF.

This clone appeared once. The V call is TRBV5-1, the J call TRBJ1-2; 11 nucleotides align to TRBD1. V lost 5 bases to trimming and J lost 3 bases; unmatched junction nucleotides: 12. Germline V gives CDR1 SGHRS, CDR2 YFSETQ. The length of the CDR3 is 17 residues. The DNA of the CDR3 is TGCGCCAGCAGGAGGGAACCGGGACAGGGGGACTACTATGGCTACACCTTC. The encoded protein is CASRREPGQGDYYGYTF.

This clone occurred once. The chain employs TRBV7-9 and TRBJ1-1; D is uncertain. This CDR3 spans 14 amino acids. V lost 2 bases, J lost 3 bases, and 10 bases lay in between. Per germline, CDR1 SEHNR and CDR2 FQNEAQ (reference sequence). The CDR3 region is CASSLQVRDTEAFF. The CDR3 DNA reads as TGTGCCAGCAGCTTACAGGTTCGGGACACTGAAGCTTTCTTT.

The chain links TRBV28 to TRBJ2-1; D is unclear. Germline loops: CDR1 MDHEN, CDR2 SYDVKM. With 9 bases removed from V and 0 bases from J, the gap between germline ends came to 9 bases. This CDR3 contains 13 residues. The CDR3 DNA follows: TGTGCCAGTACTCTATACTCCTACAATGAGCAGTTCTTC. As protein: CASTLYSYNEQFF.

The chain carries TRBV7-2 and TRBJ2-3, with TRBD2 matching 11 bases. J gave up 0 bases and V 5 bases, and 4 bases lay outside the gene matches. The germline V gene encodes CDR1 SGHTA and CDR2 FQGNSA. The CDR3 length is 16 residues. The CDR3 reads CASSGGLADSTDTQYF. The CDR3 DNA reads as TGTGCCAGCAGCGGGGGACTAGCGGATAGCACAGATACGCAGTATTTT.

V usage is TRBV28 and J usage is TRBJ1-1; D is ambiguous. This CDR3 has 18 residues. V was trimmed by 4 bases and J by 5 bases, leaving 26 bases between them. The germline V gene has CDR1 MDHEN and CDR2 SYDVKM. For the CDR3, the DNA is TGTGCCAGCAGTTATCCGTTTCAAAAAGGTAGAGTGGGGACTGAAGCTTTCTTT. Its translation: CASSYPFQKGRVGTEAFF.

This chain connects TRBV15 to TRBJ2-4; the D is unclear. V dropped 8 bases and J dropped 6 bases, with 14 bases sitting between them. Germline V gene lookup returns CDR1 LNHNV and CDR2 YYDKDF (reference sequence). The CDR3 has 13 residues. CDR3 in DNA: TGTGCCACCGGGTCCGGAAACGGAAACATTCAGTACTTC. This translates into CATGSGNGNIQYF.

On this clone: The sample carries other DNA sequences with the same CDR3. The chain has TRBV28 and TRBJ1-5; D is undetermined. Germline V gives CDR1 MDHEN, CDR2 SYDVKM. This CDR3 is built from 13 residues. V lost 2 bases and J lost 2, with 4 bases in between. The CDR3 reads CASSLIGNQPQHF. Here the CDR3 DNA reads TGTGCCAGCAGTTTAATAGGCAATCAGCCCCAGCATTTT. Together with reference TRBV28 and TRBJ1-5, the CDR3 gives the full variable domain: DVKVTQSSRYLVKRTGEKVFLECVQDMDHENMFWYRQDPGLGLRLIYFSYDVKMKEKGDIPEGYSVSREKKERFSLILESASTNQTSMYLCASSLIGNQPQHFGDGTRLSIL.

V is TRBV5-4 and J is TRBJ2-5; D gene uncertain. The CDR3 is 15 amino acids. V lost 2 bases and J 4 bases, leaving 15 bases between the germline ends. Germline V gene lookup returns CDR1 SGHNT and CDR2 YYREEE (reference sequence). The CDR3 spells CASSFVMGSPETQYF. The CDR3 nucleotides read TGTGCCAGCAGCTTCGTCATGGGGTCCCCAGAGACCCAGTACTTC.

The rearrangement uses TRBV29-1 and TRBJ2-3, with D perhaps TRBD1 (5 bases). Trimming took off 8 bases at V and 3 bases at J, with 9 bases between the two ends. This CDR3 contains 11 residues. Germline V lookup: CDR1 SQVTM, CDR2 ANQGSEA. As DNA, the CDR3 is TGCAGCACCCGACAGACAGATACGCAGTATTTT. It is translated as CSTRQTDTQYF.

CDR3 nucleotides: TGTGCCAGTAGCCAAAACAGGGGTGGCTACACCTTC. Translated, it gives CASSQNRGGYTF. J is TRBJ1-2 and V is TRBV19, with TRBD1 matching over 7 bases. The ends lost 6 bases at V and 7 bases at J; junction bases unmatched: 5. The CDR3 spans 12 residues. The germline V gene has CDR1 LNHDA and CDR2 SQIVND (reference sequence).

V gene TRBV18 combines with J gene TRBJ2-3, with D uncertain. V was trimmed by 1 base and J by 6 bases, leaving 8 bases between them. This CDR3 comprises 13 residues. Germline CDR1 and CDR2: KGHSH and LQKENI. The CDR3, as DNA: TGTGCCAGCTCACCACGGACGTCGGATACGCAGTATTTT. Translating it yields CASSPRTSDTQYF.